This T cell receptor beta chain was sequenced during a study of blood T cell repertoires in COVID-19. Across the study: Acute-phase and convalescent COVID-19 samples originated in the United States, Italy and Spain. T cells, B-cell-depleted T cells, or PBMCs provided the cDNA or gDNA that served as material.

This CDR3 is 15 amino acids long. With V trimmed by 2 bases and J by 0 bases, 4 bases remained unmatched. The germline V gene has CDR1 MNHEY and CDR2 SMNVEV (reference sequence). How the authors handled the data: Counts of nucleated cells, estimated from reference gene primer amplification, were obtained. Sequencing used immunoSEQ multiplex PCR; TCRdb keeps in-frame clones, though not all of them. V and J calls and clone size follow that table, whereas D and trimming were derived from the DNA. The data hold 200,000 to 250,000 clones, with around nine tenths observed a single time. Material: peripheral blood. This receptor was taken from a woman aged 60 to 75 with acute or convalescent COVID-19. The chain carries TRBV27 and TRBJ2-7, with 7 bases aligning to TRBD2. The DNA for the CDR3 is TGTGCCAGCAGTTTAGGGACTACGAGCTCCTACGAGCAGTACTTC. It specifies CASSLGTTSSYEQYF.